Presented here are 18 T cell receptor beta chains from one specimen sequenced in a study of PD-1 blockade in classical Hodgkin lymphoma. Generated by immunoSEQ multiplex PCR, the TCRdb table keeps only in-frame clones and is missing some. The sample lists approximately 19,000 clones, roughly 80% seen once, with roughly a sixth in the top ten. Every one of the patients relapsed after autologous stem cell transplantation (brentuximab vedotin exposure was variable). Specimen: peripheral blood mononuclear cells (PBMCs), collected before the second cycle of nivolumab. The receptor source for this set is a human donor with classical Hodgkin lymphoma.

There are a few counts of this clone. The V and J genes are TRBV28 and TRBJ2-1, with 7 nucleotides matching TRBD2. Germline CDR1 is MDHEN and CDR2 is SYDVKM. The trim removed 1 base at V and 6 bases at J, leaving 6 bases unmatched. This CDR3 has 15 amino acids. The DNA for the CDR3 is TGTGCCAGCAGTTTATTCGGGGGAGGGGTCAATGAGCAGTTCTTC. It is translated as CASSLFGGGVNEQFF.

J is TRBJ2-5 and V is TRBV7-7; D not certain. Germline CDR1 is SSHAT and CDR2 is FNYEAQ (reference sequence). V lost 3 bases and J lost 2, with 13 bases in between. There are 15 residues in the CDR3. The CDR3 loop reads CASSLGSSSQETQYF. CDR3 sequence (DNA): TGTGCCAGCAGCTTGGGAAGTTCGTCTCAAGAGACCCAGTACTTC.

The J gene is TRBJ1-1, the V gene TRBV6-5; D is perhaps TRBD1 (5 bases). The germline V gene has CDR1 MNHEY and CDR2 SVGAGI. Deletions cut 2 bases from V and 1 base from J, with 8 bases between. This CDR3 has 14 amino acids. CDR3 nucleotides: TGTGCCAGCAGTTACGCCGGACAGAACACTGAAGCTTTCTTT. It translates to CASSYAGQNTEAFF.

The chain uses TRBV10-1 and TRBJ2-3, with D uncertain. Germline loops: CDR1 WNHNN, CDR2 SYGVQD (reference sequence). There are 14 residues in the CDR3. Trimming took off 2 bases at V and 1 base at J, with 7 bases between the two ends. The CDR3 DNA follows: TGCGCCAGCAGTGAGAATCCCCGCACAGATACGCAGTATTTT. Encoded protein: CASSENPRTDTQYF.

The chain uses TRBV27 and TRBJ2-3; the match to TRBD2 covers 14 bases. The V and J ends lost 6 bases and 4 bases, in that order; junction bases with no gene match: 9. CDR3 size: 17 residues. CDR1 and CDR2 from the germline V gene are MNHEY and SMNVEV (reference sequence). This CDR3 reads CASRGPGTSGSPDTQYF. The CDR3 DNA reads TGTGCCAGCAGGGGACCCGGGACTAGCGGGAGCCCAGATACGCAGTATTTT.

The chain has TRBV7-9 and TRBJ1-1; no clear D gene. From germline, CDR1 is SEHNR and CDR2 FQNEAQ (reference sequence). This CDR3 is built from 13 residues. Trimming stripped 4 bases from V and 4 bases from J, with 10 bases between. The CDR3 bases are TGTGCCAGCAGCTCCGATTGGGGCACTGAAGCTTTCTTT. Its translation: CASSSDWGTEAFF.

This chain links TRBV7-6 with TRBJ1-1; D remains unclear. Germline loops: CDR1 SGHVS, CDR2 FNYEAQ. Trimming removed 3 bases at V and 0 bases at J, with 5 bases between. The CDR3 runs 13 residues. Here the CDR3 reads CASSFRVNTEAFF. DNA of the CDR3: TGTGCCAGCAGCTTTAGGGTGAACACTGAAGCTTTCTTT.

This sequence joins TRBV5-6 and TRBJ1-1, with D maybe TRBD1 (6 bases). Germline values: CDR1 SGHDT, CDR2 YYEEEE. The length of the CDR3 is 14 residues. V was shortened by 3 bases and J by 5 bases, with 14 bases between the two germline ends. The CDR3 sequence: CASSSRGAGTEAFF. As DNA, the CDR3 is TGTGCCAGCAGCTCCCGGGGGGCGGGGACTGAAGCTTTCTTT. Full variable domain (outside the CDR3, taken from reference TRBV5-6 and TRBJ1-1): DAGVTQSPTHLIKTRGQQVTLRCSPKSGHDTVSWYQQALGQGPQFIFQYYEEEERQRGNFPDRFSGHQFPNYSSELNVNALLLGDSALYLCASSSRGAGTEAFFGQGTRLTVV.

This clone has just one count. The chain employs TRBV19 and TRBJ2-1; 7 positions agree with TRBD1. This CDR3 is built from 16 residues. Per the germline V gene, CDR1 is LNHDA and CDR2 is SQIVND (reference sequence). Trimming at V came to 9 bases and at J to 0 bases, leaving 11 bases not matched to a gene. The CDR3: CARLNGQESSYNEQFF. DNA of the CDR3: TGTGCCAGGCTAAACGGACAGGAAAGCTCCTACAATGAGCAGTTCTTC.

The rearrangement joins TRBV5-1 to TRBJ1-4; D not resolved. Germline V gene sequence: CDR1 SGHRS, CDR2 YFSETQ. The V end lost 3 bases, the J end lost 5 bases, and 11 bases lay between the germline ends. The CDR3 sequence is 14 residues long. In DNA, the CDR3 is TGCGCCAGCAGCTCGGGTTCCGCAAATGAAAAACTGTTTTTT. Its protein product is CASSSGSANEKLFF.

The CDR3 loop reads CASSSQPEAEAFF. Written as DNA, the CDR3 is TGTGCCAGCAGCTCCCAACCAGAGGCTGAAGCTTTCTTT. This rearrangement joins TRBV7-3 to TRBJ1-1; D is undetermined. The V gene's germline CDR1 is SGHTA and CDR2 FQGTGA. The germline V and J ends were trimmed by 4 bases and 6 bases, with 12 bases remaining between them. The CDR3 totals 13 residues. Supplemented by reference TRBV7-3 and TRBJ1-1, the full variable domain reads GAGVSQTPSNKVTEKGKYVELRCDPISGHTALYWYRQSLGQGPEFLIYFQGTGAADDSGLPNDRFFAVRPEGSVSTLKIQRTERGDSAVYLCASSSQPEAEAFFGQGTRLTVV.

The J gene is TRBJ2-5, the V gene TRBV28; 7 bases fit TRBD2. Germline CDR1 MDHEN, CDR2 SYDVKM. This CDR3 has 15 amino acids. V gave up 8 bases and J gave up 5 bases; unmatched junction bases: 14. The chain's CDR3 is CASGSQGGSRETQYF. In DNA, the CDR3 is TGTGCCAGCGGCTCCCAGGGCGGGAGCAGGGAGACCCAGTACTTC. Drawing the rest from reference TRBV28 and TRBJ2-5, the complete variable domain is DVKVTQSSRYLVKRTGEKVFLECVQDMDHENMFWYRQDPGLGLRLIYFSYDVKMKEKGDIPEGYSVSREKKERFSLILESASTNQTSMYLCASGSQGGSRETQYFGPGTRLLVL.

This clone was recorded only once. The V gene is TRBV19, the J gene TRBJ2-2; 8 bases are a match to TRBD1. Germline lookup yields CDR1 LNHDA and CDR2 SQIVND (reference sequence). Trimming took 6 bases from V and 3 from J; bases not matched to a gene: 3. The CDR3 loop spans 14 amino acids. CDR3 residues: CASRDREHTGELFF. The CDR3 coding sequence is TGTGCCAGTAGGGACAGGGAGCACACCGGGGAGCTGTTTTTT.

V and J are TRBV9 and TRBJ1-6; D not certain. The CDR3 is 14 residues long. Trimming cost V 3 bases and J 7 bases, with 11 bases left between them. Germline loops: CDR1 SGDLS, CDR2 YYNGEE. In DNA, the CDR3 is TGTGCCAGCAGCGAGAGGGCGGGGAATTCACCCCTCCACTTT. Translating it yields CASSERAGNSPLHF.

This clone was recorded a few times. This chain connects TRBV29-1 to TRBJ2-1; TRBD2 agrees at 8 bases. The germline V gene has CDR1 SQVTM and CDR2 ANQGSEA. With V trimmed by 1 base and J by 6 bases, 2 bases remained unmatched. The CDR3 extends over 13 amino acids. The CDR3 is CSVEGGTSNEQFF. In DNA, the CDR3 is TGCAGCGTTGAAGGAGGGACTAGCAATGAGCAGTTCTTC.

This clone came up a few times. The chain couples TRBV6-6 to TRBJ1-2; 7 bases are a match to TRBD1. V dropped 0 bases and J dropped 2; count of bases not matched to a gene: 3. The germline V gene has CDR1 MNHNY and CDR2 SVGAGI (reference sequence). This CDR3 contains 15 residues. The CDR3 DNA sequence: TGTGCCAGCAGTTACTCTGACAGGGTGAACTATGGCTACACCTTC. This codes for CASSYSDRVNYGYTF.

V is TRBV15 and J is TRBJ1-1; possible D gene TRBD1, 6 bases. V lost 2 bases, J lost 7 bases, and 11 bases lay in between. Germline-derived CDR1 and CDR2 are LNHNV and YYDKDF (reference sequence). There are 13 residues in the CDR3. CDR3 in amino acids: CATSRRGVGEAFF. CDR3 in DNA: TGTGCCACCAGCAGAAGGGGGGTGGGTGAAGCTTTCTTT. Combining the CDR3 with reference TRBV15 and TRBJ1-1 gives the whole variable domain DAMVIQNPRYQVTQFGKPVTLSCSQTLNHNVMYWYQQKSSQAPKLLFHYYDKDFNNEADTPDNFQSRRPNTSFCFLDIRSPGLGDTAMYLCATSRRGVGEAFFGQGTRLTVV.

The chain uses TRBV2 and TRBJ2-7; 7 bases line up with TRBD1. This CDR3 is 13 amino acids long. From germline, CDR1 is SNHLY and CDR2 FYNNEI. The V segment lost 7 bases and the J segment 3 bases; nucleotides outside the gene matches: 6. CDR3 sequence: CASNGQESYEQYF. The DNA for the CDR3 is TGTGCCAGCAACGGACAGGAAAGCTACGAGCAGTACTTC.